This TCR beta chain was retrieved from a study of cytomegalovirus exposure and HLA in healthy donors. V lost 0 bases and J 6 bases, leaving 5 bases between the germline ends. This CDR3 has 12 amino acids. CDR1 and CDR2 from the germline V gene are SGHDN and FVKESK. Whole-study results and caveats: Reports indicated that the classifier achieved high specificity and sensitivity in diagnosing cytomegalovirus status. Certain sequence variants were highly shared and formed a cluster, and this cluster was likely a sequencing artifact. Several of the most significant clusters were apparently associated with common viral pathogens in a later analysis.

Though probably carrying unrecorded immune exposures, donors were nominally healthy at sampling. As regards this clone: As yet, its antigen is unknown.

The PCR contained 60 Vbeta and 13 Jbeta primers. The method was immunoSEQ multiplex PCR; TCRdb's version includes in-frame clones alone and lacks a portion of them. The sample holds 100,000 or so clones; about 83% are singletons and the top ten take approximately 6.1%. The specimen sequenced was PBMCs. The clonotype originates from a man younger than 35 in good health and CMV-seronegative. The chain combines TRBV14 with TRBJ1-2; D unresolved. The CDR3 reads CASSQERDGYTF. DNA of the CDR3: TGTGCCAGCAGCCAAGAGCGGGATGGCTACACCTTC.